The clone carrying this TCR beta chain has at least ten counts. The data were taken from a study of T cell repertoires in cytomegalovirus infection. TCRdb fed the reads into MiXCR, producing one record per CDR3 protein. The sample consists of 310,000 or so distinct CDR3 sequences, about 8.8% of them appearing once. The source is a human donor in good health (CMV status not recorded). Some clones in this sample may be carry-over from other donors' samples. Input material: PBMCs.

The chain's CDR3 is CASILSGAVTEAFF. The CDR3, as DNA: TGTGCCAGTATCCTATCAGGGGCAGTGACTGAAGCTTTCTTT. The chain links TRBV19 to TRBJ1-1; D perhaps matches TRBD1 (6 bases). This CDR3 comprises 14 residues. V lost 7 bases and J 5 bases, leaving 17 bases between the germline ends. Looked up from germline, CDR1 is LNHDA and CDR2 is SQIVND (reference sequence). Drawing the rest from reference TRBV19 and TRBJ1-1, the complete variable domain is DGGITQSPKYLFRKEGQNVTLSCEQNLNHDAMYWYRQDPGQGLRLIYYSQIVNDFQKGDIAEGYSVSREKKESFPLTVTSAQKNPTAFYLCASILSGAVTEAFFGQGTRLTVV.